This entry lists 18 T cell receptor beta chains sequenced from one sample in a study of cytomegalovirus exposure and HLA in healthy donors. The PCR was carried out with 60 Vbeta primers and 13 Jbeta primers. Generated by immunoSEQ multiplex PCR, the TCRdb table keeps only in-frame clones and is missing some. The sample contains roughly 160,000 clones, roughly 85% of which appear only once. Material for sequencing was PBMCs. These TCRs come from a woman aged 45-65 years in good health and CMV-seronegative.

The chain combines TRBV28 with TRBJ1-2, with 7 bases that match TRBD1. After removal of 4 bases from V and 0 bases from J, the junction contained 8 bases not matched to a gene. This CDR3 has 16 residues. Germline lookup yields CDR1 MDHEN and CDR2 SYDVKM. This chain's CDR3 is CASSSNLDRPNYGYTF. The CDR3 DNA reads TGTGCCAGCAGTTCGAACTTGGACAGGCCTAACTATGGCTACACCTTC.

The chain has TRBV9 and TRBJ1-5; D gene uncertain. The germline CDR1 and CDR2 sequences are SGDLS and YYNGEE. This CDR3 contains 14 residues. The V end lost 1 base, the J end lost 0 bases, and 5 bases lay between the germline ends. The CDR3 spells CASSVSGSNQPQHF. In DNA, the CDR3 is TGTGCCAGCAGCGTAAGCGGTAGCAATCAGCCCCAGCATTTT. The full variable domain, its missing parts supplied by reference TRBV9 and TRBJ1-5, is DSGVTQTPKHLITATGQRVTLRCSPRSGDLSVYWYQQSLDQGLQFLIQYYNGEERAKGNILERFSAQQFPDLHSELNLSSLELGDSALYFCASSVSGSNQPQHFGDGTRLSIL.

CDR3 loop: CASSLDSGSQPQHF. The CDR3 nucleotides are TGTGCCAGCAGTCTCGACTCTGGTAGCCAGCCCCAGCATTTT. This chain links TRBV2 with TRBJ1-5; D uncertain. Trimming cost V 5 bases and J 7 bases, with 15 bases left between them. Germline V gene data show CDR1 as SNHLY and CDR2 as FYNNEI. This CDR3 spans 14 amino acids.

The rearrangement links TRBV2 to TRBJ1-1; D gene unclear. The CDR3 covers 14 residues. The V end lost 3 bases, the J end lost 1 base, and 9 bases lay between the germline ends. CDR1 and CDR2 from the germline V gene are SNHLY and FYNNEI. The CDR3 DNA is TGTGCCAGCAGTGATCGTCTCGGGAACACTGAAGCTTTCTTT. It encodes CASSDRLGNTEAFF.

The chain uses TRBV6-4 and TRBJ2-2; D perhaps matches TRBD2 (5 bases). Germline CDR1 MRHNA, CDR2 SNTAGT. Trimming removed 7 bases at V and 3 bases at J, with 12 bases between. The CDR3 spans 14 residues. The CDR3 here is CASKREQYTGELFF. In nucleotides, the CDR3 is TGTGCCAGCAAGAGGGAGCAGTACACCGGGGAGCTGTTTTTT.

Points on this clone: The sample carries other DNA sequences with the same CDR3. The J gene is TRBJ2-3, the V gene TRBV28, with D tentatively TRBD1 (6 bases). V dropped 1 base and J dropped 0 bases, with 17 bases sitting between them. Germline lookup yields CDR1 MDHEN and CDR2 SYDVKM. The CDR3 totals 18 residues. The chain's CDR3 is CASSLYRTLTGSTDTQYF. The CDR3 DNA reads TGTGCCAGCAGTTTATATAGAACCTTAACAGGGAGCACAGATACGCAGTATTTT.

The gene calls are TRBV19 and TRBJ2-5; D unclear. Germline values: CDR1 LNHDA, CDR2 SQIVND (reference sequence). CDR3 length: 13 residues. Trimming removed 3 bases at V and 5 bases at J, with 10 bases between. The CDR3 protein is CASSIARFETQYF. CDR3 nucleotide sequence: TGTGCCAGTAGTATCGCCAGATTTGAGACCCAGTACTTC.

This clone was seen only once. The V gene is TRBV18, the J gene TRBJ1-3; 7 positions agree with TRBD1. CDR1 and CDR2 (germline): KGHSH, LQKENI. The CDR3 consists of 15 residues. Unmatched junction bases numbered 12, after V lost 6 bases and J lost 7 bases. The CDR3 loop is CASSPNPGQLNTIYF. The CDR3 DNA follows: TGTGCCAGCTCGCCTAACCCGGGACAGTTGAACACCATATATTTT.

The genes are TRBV19 and TRBJ2-5, with TRBD2 identical over 13 bases. The J call may be faulty, since TRBJ2-7 better matches the DNA end. CDR1 and CDR2 from the germline V gene are LNHDA and SQIVND (reference sequence). The CDR3 contains 13 residues. The CDR3 DNA follows: TGTGCCAGCGGACTAGCGGGGGCCTACGAGCAGTACTTC. Amino acids: CASGLAGAYEQYF.

In this sample, this clone turned up a few times. Here the CDR3 reads CASSNNFATNEKLFF. CDR3 nucleotides: TGTGCCAGCAGCAATAACTTCGCAACTAATGAAAAACTGTTTTTT. V and J are TRBV6-1 and TRBJ1-4; D gene uncertain. Per germline, CDR1 MNHNS and CDR2 SASEGT. The CDR3 consists of 15 residues. Between the trimmed V and J ends, which lost 6 bases and 0 bases, there was a span of 11 bases.

The chain recombines TRBV5-1 with TRBJ2-1; 13 bases are a match to TRBD2. The CDR3 runs to 16 residues. V shed 3 bases and J 9 bases; nucleotides not matched to a gene: 9. Germline V gene lookup returns CDR1 SGHRS and CDR2 YFSETQ. CDR3 sequence reads: CASSSILLAGGGEQFF. The CDR3 coding sequence is TGCGCCAGCAGCTCCATTCTACTAGCGGGGGGGGGTGAGCAGTTCTTC.

V usage is TRBV5-1 and J usage is TRBJ1-5; 7 positions agree with TRBD1. The CDR3 spans 15 residues. CDR1 is SGHRS and CDR2 is YFSETQ in the germline V gene. J gave up 4 bases and V 4 bases, and 8 bases lay outside the gene matches. The CDR3: CASSPRGQLNQPQHF. The CDR3 DNA reads as TGCGCCAGCAGCCCCCGGGGACAGCTTAATCAGCCCCAGCATTTT.

The chain joins TRBV9 to TRBJ1-1; tentatively, D is TRBD1 (5 bases). V was cut by 3 bases and J by 0 bases, with 15 bases left in between. Per the germline V gene, CDR1 is SGDLS and CDR2 is YYNGEE. The CDR3 consists of 16 residues. The chain's CDR3 is CASSEGWGVLNTEAFF. The CDR3 DNA reads TGTGCCAGCAGCGAGGGGTGGGGGGTACTGAACACTGAAGCTTTCTTT.

The rearrangement uses TRBV7-9 and TRBJ1-4; TRBD1 is a possible D gene (5 bases). Germline-derived CDR1 and CDR2 are SEHNR and FQNEAQ (reference sequence). CDR3 length: 12 residues. CDR3 in amino acids: CGGDGSNEKLFF. CDR3 DNA sequence: TGTGGGGGGGACGGGTCTAATGAAAAACTGTTTTTT.

The chain links TRBV6-4 to TRBJ2-7, with 10 nucleotides matching TRBD2. The CDR3 is 16 residues long. From germline, CDR1 is MRHNA and CDR2 SNTAGT. V lost 3 bases, J lost 2 bases, and 7 bases stayed unmatched. The CDR3 DNA reads TGTGCCAGCAGTGAATACGGGACTAGCGCGACCTACGAGCAGTACTTC. Translation gives CASSEYGTSATYEQYF.

J is TRBJ1-1 and V is TRBV5-6; 8 bases agree with TRBD1. Trimming at V came to 3 bases and at J to 6 bases, leaving 19 bases not matched to a gene. Germline CDR1 reads SGHDT; CDR2 reads YYEEEE. The CDR3 is 18 amino acids. CDR3 bases: TGTGCCAGCAGCTCCCTCGACAGGGGAAGCGTAAATAGGGCTGAAGCTTTCTTT. Amino acid sequence: CASSSLDRGSVNRAEAFF.

The rearrangement uses TRBV19 and TRBJ1-5; D uncertain. This CDR3 comprises 15 residues. Germline V gene data show CDR1 as LNHDA and CDR2 as SQIVND (reference sequence). Trimming took 3 bases from V and 2 from J, leaving 11 bases between them. The CDR3 bases are TGTGCCAGTAGTATTGCCCTAATCGGCAATCAGCCCCAGCATTTT. Encoded protein: CASSIALIGNQPQHF.

The chain couples TRBV7-2 to TRBJ2-5, with D maybe TRBD2 (6 bases). Germline V lookup: CDR1 SGHTA, CDR2 FQGNSA. V was cut by 4 bases and J by 5 bases, with 14 bases left in between. The CDR3 is 14 residues long. CDR3 sequence (DNA): TGTGCCAGCAGCTACCCGGAGGGAGTGGAGACCCAGTACTTC. This codes for CASSYPEGVETQYF.